Reported below is one T cell receptor (beta chain). Per the authors' pipeline: By means of reference gene primer amplification, nucleated cell counts were estimated. Some clones are missing from TCRdb's copy, which holds only in-frame ones; the method was immunoSEQ multiplex PCR. V, J and clone size are taken as reported in that table, and D and trimming were inferred from the DNA itself. Found here are about 210,000 clones, 60% to 85% of them singletons; the top ten hold roughly 7%. The entry originates in a study of blood T cell repertoires in COVID-19. Overall study: Whether acute or convalescent, the COVID-19 samples came from the United States, Italy and Spain. PBMCs, B-cell-depleted T cells, or T cells were the source of the cDNA or gDNA that made up the material.

This receptor was identified in a woman between 70 and 85 years old with acute or convalescent COVID-19. Sequenced: peripheral blood.

CDR3 in amino acids: CASSYYTGTEAFF. For the CDR3, the DNA is TGTGCCAGCAGTTACTATACAGGGACTGAAGCTTTCTTT. The rearrangement links TRBV6-6 to TRBJ1-1, with a tentative D call TRBD1 (6 bases). This CDR3 has 13 amino acids. V lost 1 base, J lost 5 bases, and 8 bases lay in between. Germline V gives CDR1 MNHNY, CDR2 SVGAGI (reference sequence).